This TCR beta chain stems from a study of T cell responses to AZD1222 COVID-19 vaccine (dated by TCRdb to the early 2020s). For the study in its entirety: AZD1222 recipients given second doses at about 4 weeks or at about 12 weeks were pooled, since spike-specific TCR depth and breadth were not found to differ between the two schedules. Trial participants were enrolled by age into subgroups of 18-55, 56-69 and 70-plus years, and around 150, 29 and 61 TCR-sequenced participants, respectively, were included in these subgroups. A total of 233 trial participants underwent TCR sequencing, of whom about 210 received two doses of AZD1222 and some 25 received two doses of the MenACWY control vaccine.

Concerning this clone: What antigen it recognizes has not been identified. The record has no base qualities; no much larger clone is one base away.

The CDR3 regions of human TCRbeta chains were subjected to immunosequencing. The paper's data handling went like this. Repertoire TCRs were checked for matches against a reference library of SARS-CoV-2-specific TCRs that had been generated using the MIRA antigen-specificity platform. Breadth was defined as the fraction of unique TCRs that were SARS-CoV-2-associated. Depth was defined as the fraction of total T cells that were SARS-CoV-2-associated. Using the MIRA data, each spike-specific TCR was assigned both to the spike region to which the TCR was reactive and to a CD4 or CD8 class. Log10-transformed breadth and depth values were compared by one-way ANOVA with Sidak's multiple comparisons tests. TCRdb re-hosts the immuneACCESS table, in-frame sequences only. Its copies lack some clones; in the studies checked, an unresolved V gene accounts for under half of them, and the cause for the rest is not known. The DNA gave D and trimming, while V, J and clone size come from that table. In this sample the table shows around 100,000 clones, around 91% of which occur a single time. The ten largest make up around 8% of the sample.

The sample's time point label, in plain terms: baseline before first vaccination. Samples from vaccinated people were obtained from the UK trials COV001 and COV002, which included a single-blind randomized controlled phase 2/3 trial of AZD1222 (ChAdOx1 nCoV-19) in healthy adults. Trial participant PBMC samples were collected at day 0 and day 28 after the second dose for TCRbeta chain sequencing. Germline trimming amounts to 2 bases on V and 1 base on J, with 8 as the count of junction bases outside the gene matches. Including the terminal cysteine and phenylalanine, the CDR3 comprises 17 residues. The entry retains the CDR3 DNA only, 51 bases that are in frame from base 1. The germline V gene specifies SGHNT as CDR1 and YENEEA as CDR2. Overall study outcomes, separate from this receptor: In the small 56-69-year group, the increase in depth fell short of significance, most likely because of low power. Reportedly, almost half of the unique spike-specific TCRs recognized epitopes lying outside the regions that are mutated in the B.1.351 and B.1.1.7 variants. Participants were mostly white British and included more females than males, and it was suggested by the authors that clonal diversity may have been underestimated. A significant rise in spike-specific TCR breadth and depth was observed after two AZD1222 doses relative to day 0 and relative to MenACWY recipients. CD4 TCRs associated with the vaccine covered the entire spike protein, and the dominant responses were in regions 160-218 and 743-854. Conclusions about previously exposed vaccinees are limited, since just 5 or 6 AZD1222 recipients were seropositive for SARS-CoV-2 at baseline. Because no samples from the day 14 peak response were available, repertoires could be characterized only after the peak T cell response.

The sample here was peripheral blood, taken on day 0 of AZD1222 vaccination. The clonotype originates from an adult in good health. The sequence links TRBV11-3 to TRBJ2-3; 8 middle bases align to TRBD1. The CDR3 protein sequence reads: CASSLNGQGGGTDTQYF. At the DNA level, the sequence is TGTGCCAGCAGCTTAAACGGACAGGGCGGAGGCACAGATACGCAGTATTTT.